This passage covers 22 T cell receptor beta chains from one sample sequenced in a study of cytomegalovirus exposure and HLA in healthy donors (TCRdb year 2017). Preparation of the library involved the immunoSEQ multiplex PCR assay. For the multiplex PCR, a mixture combining 60 forward primers for TCR Vbeta segments and 13 reverse primers for TCR Jbeta segments was used. TCRdb took over this immuneACCESS table, retaining in-frame rearrangements with V and J assigned. Such tables are incomplete; in checked studies, under half of the missing clones stem from an unresolved V gene, and the remainder is unexplained. Present in this sample are 150,000 to 200,000 clones, approximately 70% of which were seen just once. The ten largest clones take up roughly 7.1% of the sample. Material for sequencing was PBMCs. Every receptor here comes from a middle-aged man in good health and CMV-seropositive.

This chain uses TRBV6-5 with TRBJ1-3; possibly TRBD1 for D (6 bases). The V end lost 4 bases, the J end lost 4 bases, and 11 bases lay between the germline ends. Germline V gene lookup returns CDR1 MNHEY and CDR2 SVGAGI. The CDR3 runs to 14 residues. The CDR3 protein is CASSSDSFGNTIYF. CDR3 DNA sequence: TGTGCCAGCAGTTCGGACAGTTTCGGAAACACCATATATTTT.

The sample holds a few counts of this clone. This rearrangement joins TRBV10-2 to TRBJ1-4, with 10 bases lining up with TRBD1. This CDR3 contains 15 residues. The V and J ends lost 0 bases and 7 bases, in that order; junction bases with no gene match: 2. Germline CDR1 is WSHSY and CDR2 is SAAADI. The CDR3 region has the DNA TGCGCCAGCAGTGAGTCGACAGGGGGCTCTGAAAAACTGTTTTTT. Protein sequence: CASSESTGGSEKLFF.

This sequence joins TRBV7-2 and TRBJ2-7; no clear D gene. V gave up 5 bases and J gave up 1 base, with 6 bases separating them. The CDR3 covers 12 residues. Per the germline V gene, CDR1 is SGHTA and CDR2 is FQGNSA. The CDR3 DNA sequence: TGTGCCAGCAGCCTTAGATCCTACGAGCAGTACTTC. Translation: CASSLRSYEQYF.

CDR3 coding DNA: TGTGCCAGCAGCGTAGAAAATACCCGGGGAGATACGCAGTATTTT. It translates to CASSVENTRGDTQYF. V is TRBV9 and J is TRBJ2-3, with D possibly being TRBD2 (5 bases). Between the trimmed V and J ends, which lost 0 bases and 5 bases, there was a span of 13 bases. Germline CDR1 reads SGDLS; CDR2 reads YYNGEE. The CDR3 runs to 15 residues.

V and J are TRBV27 and TRBJ2-2, with 9 bases that match TRBD1. J was trimmed by 6 bases and V by 5 bases; bases with no gene match: 7. From germline, CDR1 is MNHEY and CDR2 SMNVEV (reference sequence). This CDR3 is 15 amino acids long. CDR3 coding DNA: TGTGCCAGCAGTCAGGGACAGGGTTTTGCCGGGGAGCTGTTTTTT. It is translated as CASSQGQGFAGELFF.

V is TRBV7-8 and J is TRBJ1-2, with a possible D match to TRBD1 (5 bases). Germline loops: CDR1 SGHVS, CDR2 FQNEAQ. The CDR3 loop spans 14 amino acids. With 5 bases removed from V and 8 bases from J, the gap between germline ends came to 18 bases. In DNA, the CDR3 is TGTGCCAGCAGCATCGGACATGGCAGTGGGGGCTACACCTTC. Translating gives CASSIGHGSGGYTF.

As for this clone: The junction departs from germline at one end; a sequencing error may be responsible. The rearrangement joins TRBV27 to TRBJ2-7, with D possibly TRBD2 on 5 matching bases. The CDR3 has 17 amino acids. CDR1 is MNHEY, CDR2 SMNVEV, per germline (reference sequence). The CDR3 DNA reads as TGTGCCAGCAGTCTATCCCAAACTAGAACTGGGGTCTACGAGCAGTACTTC. Translating gives CASSLSQTRTGVYEQYF.

On this clone itself: This same CDR3 is encoded by further DNA sequences in the sample. This rearrangement joins TRBV6-5 to TRBJ1-4; 7 positions agree with TRBD1. This CDR3 contains 15 residues. With V trimmed by 2 bases and J by 7 bases, 7 bases remained unmatched. Germline CDR1 and CDR2: MNHEY and SVGAGI. The CDR3 DNA follows: TGTGCCAGCAGTTACGAAAGGGGGCGCGGTGAAAAACTGTTTTTT. It is translated as CASSYERGRGEKLFF.

The gene calls are TRBV7-2 and TRBJ1-1, with D uncertain. Looked up from germline, CDR1 is SGHTA and CDR2 is FQGNSA. This CDR3 spans 14 amino acids. Trimming cost V 0 bases and J 11 bases, with 16 bases left between them. The CDR3 bases are TGTGCCAGCAGCTTAGCGCTCGGGATGTGTGAGGCTTTCTTT. Translation gives CASSLALGMCEAFF.

The V gene is TRBV19, the J gene TRBJ2-2; a possible D gene is TRBD1 (7 bases). Germline CDR1 reads LNHDA; CDR2 reads SQIVND (reference sequence). Trimming left V 3 bases short and J 3 bases short, with 14 bases between. This CDR3 is 16 amino acids long. In DNA, the CDR3 is TGTGCCAGTAGTATTTGGAGGGGGCATGACACCGGGGAGCTGTTTTTT. Its protein product is CASSIWRGHDTGELFF.

This clone has only a few counts. V is TRBV7-2 and J is TRBJ1-3, with a weak D call TRBD1 (6 bases). The germline V gene has CDR1 SGHTA and CDR2 FQGNSA. With 5 bases removed from V and 2 bases from J, the gap between germline ends came to 10 bases. This CDR3 region has 14 residues. Here the CDR3 DNA reads TGTGCCAGCAGCACTTACAGGGCTGGAAACACCATATATTTT. It encodes CASSTYRAGNTIYF.

The chain joins TRBV2 to TRBJ1-1; TRBD1 matches 8 bases. The junction had 8 bases not matched to a gene; V was cut back by 8 bases and J by 3 bases. This CDR3 spans 14 amino acids. Germline V gene lookup returns CDR1 SNHLY and CDR2 FYNNEI. The CDR3 DNA reads as TGTGCCAGCCGTTACAGGGGGAGTGACACTGAAGCTTTCTTT. Protein product: CASRYRGSDTEAFF.

The chain couples TRBV15 to TRBJ2-5; 9 positions agree with TRBD2. CDR1 and CDR2 (germline): LNHNV, YYDKDF (reference sequence). CDR3 length: 15 residues. V shed 8 bases and J 7 bases; nucleotides not matched to a gene: 14. DNA for the CDR3: TGTGCCACCCCCGTTTGCGCGGGGGGGCTGTTGACCCAGTACTTC. Translating it yields CATPVCAGGLLTQYF.

The V and J genes are TRBV5-1 and TRBJ2-2; tentative D call: TRBD1 (5 bases). The CDR3 consists of 14 residues. Trimming shortened V by 0 bases and J by 4 bases, and 7 bases separated the two germline ends. The germline V gene has CDR1 SGHRS and CDR2 YFSETQ. The CDR3 is CASSLGGPTGELFF. In DNA, the CDR3 is TGCGCCAGCAGCTTGGGGGGCCCCACCGGGGAGCTGTTTTTT.

This chain connects TRBV5-6 to TRBJ1-6; 8 nucleotides line up with TRBD1. CDR1 is SGHDT and CDR2 is YYEEEE in the germline V gene. J was trimmed by 7 bases and V by 5 bases; bases with no gene match: 5. This CDR3 region has 14 residues. CDR3 in DNA: TGTGCCAGCAGTTATGGACAGGGCAATTCACCCCTCCACTTT. It specifies CASSYGQGNSPLHF.

J is TRBJ2-3 and V is TRBV5-1; weak D call: TRBD1 (6 bases). The CDR3 is 15 amino acids. Germline-derived CDR1 and CDR2 are SGHRS and YFSETQ. V lost 0 bases, J lost 5 bases, and 13 bases lay in between. CDR3 in DNA: TGCGCCAGCAGCTTGGAGGAAGGGGGAGTAGATACGCAGTATTTT. It specifies CASSLEEGGVDTQYF.

This clone was counted once. The V call is TRBV5-1, the J call TRBJ1-2, with TRBD1 identical over 11 bases. V gave up 3 bases and J gave up 5 bases; unmatched junction bases: 3. Looked up from germline, CDR1 is SGHRS and CDR2 is YFSETQ. The CDR3 is made up of 14 amino acids. CDR3 coding DNA: TGCGCCAGCAGCTCCGGGACAGGGGGGTATGGCTACACCTTC. This translates into CASSSGTGGYGYTF.

This clone was counted once. V and J are TRBV11-3 and TRBJ2-7; D is perhaps TRBD2 (7 bases). The V end lost 5 bases, the J end lost 12 bases, and 11 bases lay between the germline ends. The CDR3 is 10 residues long. Germline V gene sequence: CDR1 SGHNT, CDR2 YENEEA. This CDR3 is CASSPRGGYF. The CDR3 DNA reads TGTGCCAGCAGCCCGAGGGGGGGGTACTTC. The full variable domain, in which reference TRBV11-3 and TRBJ2-7 provide the parts outside the CDR3, is EAGVVQSPRYKIIEKKQPVAFWCNPISGHNTLYWYLQNLGQGPELLIRYENEEAVDDSQLPKDRFSAERLKGVDSTLKIQPAELGDSAVYLCASSPRGGYFGPGTRLTVT.

In DNA form, the CDR3 reads TGCGCCAGCAGCCAAGATCAGGGGGTTAATTCACCCCTCCACTTT. Translated: CASSQDQGVNSPLHF. J is TRBJ1-6 and V is TRBV4-3; 7 positions match TRBD1. Trimming cost V 0 bases and J 6 bases; bases outside gene matches: 2. CDR1 is LGHNA, CDR2 YSLEER, per germline. This CDR3 has 15 amino acids.

This clone appeared once. This rearrangement joins TRBV6-5 to TRBJ1-6, with D unclear. V lost 2 bases and J 6 bases, leaving 8 bases between the germline ends. CDR1 and CDR2 (germline): MNHEY, SVGAGI. The CDR3 is made up of 14 amino acids. The CDR3 sequence is CASSYTGSNSPLHF. The DNA of the CDR3 is TGTGCCAGCAGTTACACGGGGAGTAATTCACCCCTCCACTTT.

This clone came up once. CDR3 protein: CASSPRGNTEAFF. DNA of the CDR3: TGTGCCAGCTCTCCAAGGGGGAACACTGAAGCTTTCTTT. The chain carries TRBV18 and TRBJ1-1, with D tentatively TRBD1 (5 bases). CDR1 and CDR2 from the germline V gene are KGHSH and LQKENI. V shed 6 bases and J shed 1 base, with 9 bases lying between them. The CDR3 totals 13 residues. The full variable domain, completed using reference TRBV18 and TRBJ1-1, is NAGVMQNPRHLVRRRGQEARLRCSPMKGHSHVYWYRQLPEEGLKFMVYLQKENIIDESGMPKERFSAEFPKEGPSILRIQQVVRGDSAAYFCASSPRGNTEAFFGQGTRLTVV.

The chain has TRBV29-1 and TRBJ2-2, with D tentatively TRBD2 (6 bases). The CDR3 is 12 residues long. The V and J ends lost 4 bases and 4 bases respectively, with 7 bases between them. Germline loops: CDR1 SQVTM, CDR2 ANQGSEA. CDR3 loop: CSVAEGTGELFF. Written as DNA, the CDR3 is TGCAGCGTTGCGGAGGGCACCGGGGAGCTGTTTTTT.